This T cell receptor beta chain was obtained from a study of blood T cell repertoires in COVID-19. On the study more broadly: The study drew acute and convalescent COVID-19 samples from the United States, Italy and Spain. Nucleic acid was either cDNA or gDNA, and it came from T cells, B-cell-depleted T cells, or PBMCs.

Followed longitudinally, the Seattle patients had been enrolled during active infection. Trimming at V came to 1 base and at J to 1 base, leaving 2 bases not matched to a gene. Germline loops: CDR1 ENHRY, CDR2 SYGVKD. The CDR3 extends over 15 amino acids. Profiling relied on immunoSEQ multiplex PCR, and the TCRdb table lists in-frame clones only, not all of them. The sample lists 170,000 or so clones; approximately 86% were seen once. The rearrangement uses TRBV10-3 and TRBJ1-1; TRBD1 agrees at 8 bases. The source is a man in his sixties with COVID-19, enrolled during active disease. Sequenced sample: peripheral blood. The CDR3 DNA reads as TGTGCCATCAGTGAGTGGGACAGGAGGAACACTGAAGCTTTCTTT. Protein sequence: CAISEWDRRNTEAFF.